The rows below give T cell receptor beta chains drawn from one sample of a study of T-cell reconstitution after alpha-beta-depleted transplantation in children. TCRdb fed the PCR reads into MiXCR, producing one record per CDR3 protein. The sample records some 150,000 distinct CDR3 sequences, about 9% being singletons. The input for sequencing was PBMCs, mostly from graft donor cells, taken 180 days after TCRalphabeta/CD19-depleted stem cell transplant. These receptors all come from a female patient aged 2-10 years who had a stem cell transplant for congenital amegakaryocytic thrombocytopenia, so the T cells may come from the graft donor. Each CDR3 is given with its conserved first and last residue. Fields, in order: V gene, clone size, J gene, D gene, CDR3 DNA, CDR3 protein. A D gene is named only where the DNA matches it firmly. Some rows mark clone size as missing; the rest say once, few, many or name a class of expanded clone.

V gene: TRBV3-1; clone size: -; J gene: TRBJ2-2; D gene: TRBD1; CDR3 DNA: TGTGCCAGCAGCCAACCCCTGGGGCGACAGGGGGGGGGCACCGGGGAGCTGTTTTTT; CDR3 protein: CASSQPLGRQGGGTGELFF
V gene: TRBV9; clone size: -; J gene: TRBJ2-1; D gene: -; CDR3 DNA: TGTGCCAGCAGCGTAACCCCTTCCGGGGCCATGATAGATGAGCAGTTCTTC; CDR3 protein: CASSVTPSGAMIDEQFF
V gene: TRBV3-1; clone size: few; J gene: TRBJ2-1; D gene: -; CDR3 DNA: TGTGCCAGCAGTCACCGGGCTCAAGGGTTCAATGAGCAGTTCTTC; CDR3 protein: CASSHRAQGFNEQFF
V gene: TRBV20-1; clone size: many; J gene: TRBJ1-1; D gene: -; CDR3 DNA: TGCAGTGCTAGTCAGGGATTAAACACTGAAGCTTTCTTT; CDR3 protein: CSASQGLNTEAFF
V gene: TRBV29-1; clone size: many; J gene: TRBJ1-5; D gene: -; CDR3 DNA: TGCAGCGTCAAGGTCGCAGGCAATCAGCCCCAGCATTTT; CDR3 protein: CSVKVAGNQPQHF
V gene: TRBV20-1; clone size: many; J gene: TRBJ2-1; D gene: TRBD2; CDR3 DNA: TGCAGTGCTCCTCGCCCCTCTAGCGGGAGCGGTGAGCAGTTCTTC; CDR3 protein: CSAPRPSSGSGEQFF
V gene: TRBV6-1; clone size: few; J gene: TRBJ1-2; D gene: TRBD1; CDR3 DNA: TGTGCCAGCAGGAAAACAGGGGGAGCTAGTGGCTACACCTTC; CDR3 protein: CASRKTGGASGYTF
V gene: TRBV28; clone size: few; J gene: TRBJ2-7; D gene: TRBD2; CDR3 DNA: TGTGCCAGCAGAAACTTCGGGACTAAGCTCTACGAGCAGTACTTC; CDR3 protein: CASRNFGTKLYEQYF
V gene: TRBV5-1; clone size: many; J gene: TRBJ2-3; D gene: TRBD1; CDR3 DNA: TGCGCCAGCAGCCCGACAGGGCCAGATACGCAGTATTTT; CDR3 protein: CASSPTGPDTQYF
V gene: TRBV10-3; clone size: few; J gene: TRBJ2-6; D gene: -; CDR3 DNA: TGTGCCATCAACTCTGGGGCCAACGTCCTGACTTTC; CDR3 protein: CAINSGANVLTF
V gene: TRBV27; clone size: few; J gene: TRBJ2-1; D gene: TRBD2; CDR3 DNA: TGTGCCAGCACCTGGGGGACTAGCGGTTATGGTGAGCAGTTCTTC; CDR3 protein: CASTWGTSGYGEQFF
V gene: TRBV5-1; clone size: many; J gene: TRBJ1-2; D gene: -; CDR3 DNA: TGCGCCAGCAGCCACGGACAGAGAGTCGCTAACTATGGCTACACCTTC; CDR3 protein: CASSHGQRVANYGYTF
V gene: TRBV27; clone size: many; J gene: TRBJ2-3; D gene: TRBD2; CDR3 DNA: TGTGCCAGCAGATCCGCCGGGACTAGGAATACGCAGTATTTT; CDR3 protein: CASRSAGTRNTQYF
V gene: TRBV12-3/TRBV12-4; clone size: -; J gene: TRBJ2-2; D gene: TRBD2; CDR3 DNA: TGTGCCAGCAGTTTAGCGGGAGGGTCGGCCGGGGAGCTGTTTTTT; CDR3 protein: CASSLAGGSAGELFF
V gene: TRBV10-3; clone size: few; J gene: TRBJ2-3; D gene: TRBD2; CDR3 DNA: TGTGCCATCAACCCGGGACTAGCGGGAGATACGCAGTATTTT; CDR3 protein: CAINPGLAGDTQYF
V gene: TRBV6-4; clone size: many; J gene: TRBJ2-5; D gene: -; CDR3 DNA: TGTGCCAGCAGTGACTCGAGACGGGGGAGCACCCAAGAGACCCAGTACTTC; CDR3 protein: CASSDSRRGSTQETQYF
V gene: TRBV10-3; clone size: many; J gene: TRBJ2-3; D gene: TRBD2; CDR3 DNA: TGTGCCATCAGGGGACTAGCGGGAGGAGTGATAGGGACAGATACGCAGTATTTT; CDR3 protein: CAIRGLAGGVIGTDTQYF
V gene: TRBV19; clone size: -; J gene: TRBJ1-5; D gene: -; CDR3 DNA: TGTGCCAGTAGTAGGAGCGGCAATCAGCCCCAGCATTTT; CDR3 protein: CASSRSGNQPQHF
V gene: TRBV28; clone size: few; J gene: TRBJ1-1; D gene: -; CDR3 DNA: TGTGCCAGCAGTATCCAGATCGCTGAAGCTTTCTTT; CDR3 protein: CASSIQIAEAFF
V gene: TRBV7-8; clone size: many; J gene: TRBJ2-1; D gene: -; CDR3 DNA: TGTGCCAGCAGCCCCCTTGTCCGACTAGACAACAATGAGCAGTTCTTC; CDR3 protein: CASSPLVRLDNNEQFF
V gene: TRBV20-1; clone size: many; J gene: TRBJ1-5; D gene: -; CDR3 DNA: TGCAGTGCTAGCGGTTTCTGGGGGAGAGGTCAGCCCCAGCATTTT; CDR3 protein: CSASGFWGRGQPQHF
V gene: TRBV6-5; clone size: many; J gene: TRBJ1-1; D gene: -; CDR3 DNA: TGTGCCCCAGGTAGAGCTTTCTTT; CDR3 protein: CAPGRAFF
V gene: TRBV27; clone size: many; J gene: TRBJ1-2; D gene: TRBD1; CDR3 DNA: TGTGCCAGCAGTTACATACAGGGGGTTGGGGGCTACACCTTC; CDR3 protein: CASSYIQGVGGYTF
V gene: TRBV5-1; clone size: -; J gene: TRBJ2-3; D gene: TRBD2; CDR3 DNA: TGCGCCAGCAGCCCGGGACTAGCGATAGATACGCAGTATTTT; CDR3 protein: CASSPGLAIDTQYF
V gene: TRBV7-7; clone size: many; J gene: TRBJ2-5; D gene: -; CDR3 DNA: TGTGCCAGCAGCCTTGTTCCGCAAGAGACCCAGTACTTC; CDR3 protein: CASSLVPQETQYF
V gene: TRBV5-1; clone size: many; J gene: TRBJ2-3; D gene: -; CDR3 DNA: TGCGCCAGTACTCCCGGGACAAGGGCTCTGGATACGCAGTATTTT; CDR3 protein: CASTPGTRALDTQYF
V gene: TRBV11-2; clone size: many; J gene: TRBJ1-2; D gene: -; CDR3 DNA: TGTGCCAGCAGCTTAGATCCGTTCAGCGGTCAGGACTATGGCTACACCTTC; CDR3 protein: CASSLDPFSGQDYGYTF
V gene: TRBV12-3/TRBV12-4; clone size: many; J gene: TRBJ2-7; D gene: -; CDR3 DNA: TGTGCCAGCAGACTCGGGCAGGGGAGGCTCTACGAGCAGTACTTC; CDR3 protein: CASRLGQGRLYEQYF
V gene: TRBV6-2/TRBV6-3; clone size: -; J gene: TRBJ1-6; D gene: TRBD1; CDR3 DNA: TGTGCCAGCAGACCCAGAGACAGGGTAACCATGATGGGGTCCTATAATTCACCCCTCCACTTT; CDR3 protein: CASRPRDRVTMMGSYNSPLHF
V gene: TRBV5-1; clone size: many; J gene: TRBJ1-2; D gene: -; CDR3 DNA: TGCGCCAGCAGCGGAACAGGGAACTATGGCTACACCTTC; CDR3 protein: CASSGTGNYGYTF
V gene: TRBV29-1; clone size: -; J gene: TRBJ1-1; D gene: -; CDR3 DNA: TGCAGAGCCTCCGGGACAACCTGGGGTGAAGCTTTCTTT; CDR3 protein: CRASGTTWGEAFF
V gene: TRBV27; clone size: many; J gene: TRBJ2-5; D gene: TRBD1; CDR3 DNA: TGTGCCAGCAGTCCCGGGGACAGTTCGTTTCAAGAGACCCAGTACTTC; CDR3 protein: CASSPGDSSFQETQYF